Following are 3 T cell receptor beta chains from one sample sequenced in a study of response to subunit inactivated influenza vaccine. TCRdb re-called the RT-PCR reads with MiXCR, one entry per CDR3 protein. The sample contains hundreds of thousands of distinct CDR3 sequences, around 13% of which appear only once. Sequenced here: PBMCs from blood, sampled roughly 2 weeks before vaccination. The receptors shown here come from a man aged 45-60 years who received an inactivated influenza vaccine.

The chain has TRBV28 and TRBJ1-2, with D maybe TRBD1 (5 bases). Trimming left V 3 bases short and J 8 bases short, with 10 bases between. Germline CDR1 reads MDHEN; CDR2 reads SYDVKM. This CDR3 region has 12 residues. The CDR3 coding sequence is TGTGCCAGCAGTTTGGGACGTCGGGGCTACACCTTC. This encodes CASSLGRRGYTF.

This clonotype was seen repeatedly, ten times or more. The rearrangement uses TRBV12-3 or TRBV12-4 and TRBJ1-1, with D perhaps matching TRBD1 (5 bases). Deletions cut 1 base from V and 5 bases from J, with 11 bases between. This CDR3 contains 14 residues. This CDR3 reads CASSLGGPKTEAFF. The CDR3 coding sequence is TGTGCCAGCAGTTTAGGGGGCCCCAAGACTGAAGCTTTCTTT.

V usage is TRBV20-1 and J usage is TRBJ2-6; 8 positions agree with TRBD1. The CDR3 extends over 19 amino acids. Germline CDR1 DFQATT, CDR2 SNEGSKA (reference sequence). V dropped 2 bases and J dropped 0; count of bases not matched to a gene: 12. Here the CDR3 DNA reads TGCAGTGCTAGACCCGGCGAAGGACAGGGTTACTCTGGGGCCAACGTCCTGACTTTC. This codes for CSARPGEGQGYSGANVLTF.